The rows below give T cell receptor beta chains drawn from one sample of a study of cytomegalovirus exposure and HLA in healthy donors. Using immunoSEQ multiplex PCR, the repertoire was profiled, and TCRdb retains in-frame clones only, with some absent. The sample lists under 150,000 clones; around 70% were seen once. Sequenced material: PBMCs. These receptors all come from a man aged 40-55 years in good health and CMV-seronegative. CDR3s leave out the opening cysteine and the closing phenylalanine or tryptophan. The order of the fields is V gene, clone size, D gene, CDR3 length, CDR3 protein. A D gene is named only where the DNA matches it firmly. Clone size, where shown, is once, few, many, or a class for clones that have expanded.

v_gene: TRBV6-5
abundance: -
d_gene: TRBD1
len: 12
CDR3aa: ASSSGQVNQPQH

v_gene: TRBV15
abundance: -
d_gene: TRBD1
len: 14
CDR3aa: ATSRGQGRNGNTIY

v_gene: TRBV11-2
abundance: -
d_gene: -
len: 11
CDR3aa: ASSSNPRTEAF

v_gene: TRBV15
abundance: -
d_gene: -
len: 10
CDR3aa: AVGLALDTQY

v_gene: TRBV7-9
abundance: -
d_gene: -
len: 12
CDR3aa: ASSKGSSRETQY

v_gene: TRBV5-8
abundance: -
d_gene: TRBD1
len: 14
CDR3aa: ASRRPTGTGGYEQY

v_gene: TRBV5-1
abundance: -
d_gene: -
len: 12
CDR3aa: ASSLGGDLGGYT

v_gene: TRBV7-2
abundance: -
d_gene: TRBD2
len: 15
CDR3aa: ASSLGISGRSTDTQY

v_gene: TRBV15
abundance: -
d_gene: TRBD1
len: 13
CDR3aa: ATSGGTGRYNEQF

v_gene: TRBV19
abundance: -
d_gene: -
len: 11
CDR3aa: ASSMGQNTEAF

v_gene: TRBV7-2
abundance: -
d_gene: -
len: 14
CDR3aa: ASSAQTSNQGYEQY

v_gene: TRBV6-5
abundance: -
d_gene: TRBD2
len: 14
CDR3aa: ASSFLASGAGDTQY

v_gene: TRBV5-4
abundance: -
d_gene: -
len: 13
CDR3aa: ASSVSQGFSNEQF

v_gene: TRBV6-1
abundance: -
d_gene: TRBD1
len: 12
CDR3aa: ASRTGGNQETQY

v_gene: TRBV6-4
abundance: medium-sized
d_gene: -
len: 13
CDR3aa: ASSDSTTGSNEQF

v_gene: TRBV15
abundance: -
d_gene: -
len: 11
CDR3aa: ATSRVYRSGYT

v_gene: TRBV19
abundance: -
d_gene: -
len: 14
CDR3aa: ASSMGGSRYTDTQY

v_gene: TRBV7-9
abundance: -
d_gene: -
len: 12
CDR3aa: ASSLDREVTEAF

v_gene: TRBV29-1
abundance: -
d_gene: -
len: 10
CDR3aa: SVDVAPGHED

v_gene: TRBV4-3
abundance: -
d_gene: -
len: 13
CDR3aa: ASSQVASDLRGQY

v_gene: TRBV4-1
abundance: -
d_gene: TRBD1
len: 14
CDR3aa: ASSQIRDRAFDGYT

v_gene: TRBV7-2
abundance: -
d_gene: -
len: 14
CDR3aa: ASSLAPPGPNTEAF

v_gene: TRBV6-5
abundance: -
d_gene: -
len: 9
CDR3aa: ASSLYNEQF

v_gene: TRBV6-5
abundance: -
d_gene: TRBD1
len: 13
CDR3aa: ASSYLGQGSTEAF